The T cell receptor beta chain under discussion was sequenced for a study of response to subunit inactivated influenza vaccine. Study-level points and caveats: Each seasonal influenza vaccination recruits few new T cells, the authors suggested.

Turning to this clonotype: Its specificity is unknown.

V lost 4 bases, J lost 5 bases, and 10 bases stayed unmatched. The CDR3 length is 16 residues. Per the germline V gene, CDR1 is ENHRY and CDR2 is SYGVKD. TCRdb re-analysed the RT-PCR reads in MiXCR, keeping a single row per CDR3 protein. The table has about 500,000 distinct CDR3 sequences, 16% seen once. V and J are TRBV10-3 and TRBJ1-1, with 10 bases lining up with TRBD1. The clonotype was recovered from a man aged 45 to 75 who received an inactivated influenza vaccine. The sample was CD4+ T cells sorted from PBMCs, taken less than 30 months after vaccination. For the CDR3, the DNA is TGTGCCATCAGTGGTTCCTCGACAGGGGGCTTGACTGAAGCTTTCTTT. It is translated as CAISGSSTGGLTEAFF.